This T cell receptor (beta chain) was recovered during a study of T cells in Graves' hyperthyroidism and ophthalmopathy. Authors of the study amplified TCR beta CDR3 regions from RNA transcripts. Carried out on the TCR CDR3, a first-round RT-PCR used the HTBI primer set. A single record per CDR3 protein comes from TCRdb applying MiXCR to the multiplex PCR reads. The sample consists of hundreds of thousands of distinct CDR3 sequences, roughly a sixth of them appearing once. As to this clonotype: The target antigen is unknown.

Enrolled ophthalmopathy patients presented with a Clinical Activity Score of at least 3, a NOSPECS grade of at least 4, and disease duration under 3 months. Findings of the study overall: Among thyroid clonotypes expanded above 0.001, most also appeared in blood.

J was trimmed by 5 bases and V by 5 bases; bases with no gene match: 4. The germline gives CDR1 DFQATT, CDR2 SNEGSKA (reference sequence). The CDR3 covers 14 residues. Sequenced sample: blood. This sequence was found in a woman in her late teens or twenties with Graves' ophthalmopathy. The V and J genes are TRBV20-1 and TRBJ2-2, with 11 bases identical to TRBD2. CDR3: CSAGRTSGTGELFF. DNA of the CDR3: TGCAGTGCTGGCAGGACTAGCGGGACCGGGGAGCTGTTTTTT.